The source of this T cell receptor beta chain is a study of T cells in localized non-small cell lung cancer. Study findings and constraints: Longer overall survival was linked to higher blood T cell density. Heterogeneity is still possible, as just one tumor region was sequenced.

Profiled with immunoSEQ multiplex PCR; TCRdb holds only in-frame clones, not every one. The sample holds approximately 1,800 clones, 30% to 40% seen once. Comments on this clone: Its antigen is unidentified.

V lost 8 bases to trimming and J lost 3 bases, with 13 bases between them. This CDR3 is built from 13 residues. The starting material was normal lung tissue next to the tumor, obtained before any cancer treatment. V gene TRBV23-1 combines with J gene TRBJ1-1; the D is unclear. TRBV23-1 is noted as an ORF with a role that remains uncertain. The sequence derives from a male donor older than 55 with stage III squamous cell lung carcinoma. CDR3 loop: CASSRGIHTEAFF. The CDR3 coding sequence is TGCGCCAGCTCACGAGGGATTCACACTGAAGCTTTCTTT.